The source of this T cell receptor (beta chain) is a study of blood T cell repertoires in COVID-19. Turning to the study itself: Material from acute and convalescent COVID-19 was sourced from the United States, Italy and Spain. The cDNA or gDNA used as material had been derived from T cells, B-cell-depleted T cells, or PBMCs.

The J segment lost 4 bases and the V segment lost 0 bases, leaving 6 bases of the junction unmatched. Germline CDR1 reads SGHKS; CDR2 reads YYEKEE (reference sequence). This CDR3 spans 16 amino acids. Original analysis: Nucleated cell number was recorded as an estimate derived from reference gene primer amplification. Sequencing was performed with immunoSEQ multiplex PCR; in TCRdb, only in-frame clones are kept and a portion is missing. V and J calls and clone size are given by that table; D and trimming were obtained from the DNA. The sample holds tens of thousands of clones, about 83% seen once. This sequence originates from a woman at least 80 years old with active or convalescent COVID-19. The sample was peripheral blood. The chain combines TRBV5-5 with TRBJ2-5; TRBD1 matches 10 bases. The CDR3 sequence is CASSLAGTGVGETQYF. For the CDR3, the DNA is TGTGCCAGCAGCTTGGCGGGGACAGGGGTTGGAGAGACCCAGTACTTC.